A single sample gave rise to the 12 T cell receptor beta chains below, sequenced in a study of T cell clonality in common variable immunodeficiency. Findings of the study overall: Fewer deletions and N-nucleotide insertions were reportedly seen in common variable immunodeficiency TCR beta sequences.

No antigen has been identified for these receptors. TCRdb keeps only in-frame clones here, not all; method: immunoSEQ multiplex PCR. The profile covers some 21,000 clones, none occurring a single time. Sequencing was performed on peripheral blood mononuclear cells. The receptor set was obtained from a human donor with common variable immunodeficiency.

The table lists this clone with a few counts. The CDR3 goes on 3 residues after the read ends, and that part is filled in from the germline J gene. The V gene is TRBV2, the J gene TRBJ1-2; a weak D match, TRBD1 (6 bases). From germline, CDR1 is SNHLY and CDR2 FYNNEI. This CDR3 is 12 amino acids long. Between the trimmed V and J ends, which lost 9 bases and 2 bases, there was a span of 10 bases. The CDR3 is CARMDSNYGYTF. The CDR3 bases that were read are TGTGCCAGGATGGACAGCAACTATGGC.

In its sample, this clone was seen a few times. The read falls 3 residues short of the CDR3 end, and the missing part is taken from the germline J gene. This sequence joins TRBV7-2 and TRBJ2-7; 10 bases match TRBD2. Germline V gene data show CDR1 as SGHTA and CDR2 as FQGNSA. The CDR3 runs 15 residues. Losses at the gene ends were 5 bases for V and 4 bases for J; bases not matched to a gene: 8. The CDR3 sequence is CASSPPSGGEYEQYF. Partial CDR3 DNA: TGTGCCAGCAGCCCCCCTAGCGGGGGAGAGTACGAG.

This clone was counted only a few times. The read stops 3 residues short of the end of the CDR3; the missing end is completed from the germline J gene. The chain is built from TRBV7-6 and TRBJ1-6, with 7 bases aligning to TRBD1. This CDR3 comprises 15 residues. Germline CDR1 and CDR2: SGHVS and FNYEAQ. V shed 1 base, J shed 7 bases, and the junction held 4 bases outside the gene matches. CDR3 in amino acids: CASSLGQGLNSPLHF. The part of the CDR3 DNA that was read is TGTGCCAGCAGCTTAGGACAGGGATTAAATTCACCC.

As regards this clone: With the read ending 3 residues before the CDR3 end, the germline J gene is used to fill in that end. The chain combines TRBV2 with TRBJ1-3; 10 bases map to TRBD1. Germline CDR1 and CDR2: SNHLY and FYNNEI. This CDR3 is built from 17 residues. Trimming cost V 6 bases and J 0 bases; bases outside gene matches: 8. The CDR3 here is CASRAGQGFISGNTIYF. The sequenced part of the CDR3 DNA is TGTGCCAGCAGAGCGGGACAGGGGTTTATCTCTGGAAACACC.

A remark on this clone: The read terminates 3 residues before the CDR3 end, so the remaining end is supplied by the germline J gene. This chain uses TRBV20-1 with TRBJ1-1; D ambiguous. The CDR3 is 13 amino acids. Germline values: CDR1 DFQATT, CDR2 SNEGSKA (reference sequence). Trimming removed 3 bases from V and 6 bases from J, with 14 bases in between. CDR3: CSASDPLGPEAFF. The sequenced part of the CDR3 DNA is TGCAGTGCTAGCGACCCCCTAGGCCCTGAA.

This clone showed up just a few times. Read sequence stops 3 residues before the CDR3 end, and the germline J gene provides the missing end. The V call is TRBV20-1, the J call TRBJ2-7, with TRBD1 as a possible D gene (6 bases). Germline loops: CDR1 DFQATT, CDR2 SNEGSKA (reference sequence). This CDR3 is built from 13 residues. The ends were cut back, 4 bases at V and 1 base at J, with 11 bases in the middle. The CDR3 region is CSATGAQSYEQYF. The DNA read from the CDR3 is TGCAGTGCTACAGGGGCCCAATCCTACGAG.

Concerning this clone: Sequencing ends 3 residues short of the CDR3 end; the germline J gene provides the rest. This chain uses TRBV19 with TRBJ1-2; 9 positions match TRBD1. The CDR3 extends over 18 amino acids. CDR1 and CDR2 from the germline V gene are LNHDA and SQIVND (reference sequence). The V gene end was trimmed by 8 bases and the J gene end by 1 base; junction bases not matched to a gene: 17. Incomplete CDR3 DNA: TGTGCCAGTTCCTCTCACCACGCCGGGACAGGGTATAACTATGGC. Translation: CASSSHHAGTGYNYG. The entire CDR3 protein is CASSSHHAGTGYNYGYTF. The entire variable domain, with the rest obtained from reference TRBV19 and TRBJ1-2, is as follows: DGGITQSPKYLFRKEGQNVTLSCEQNLNHDAMYWYRQDPGQGLRLIYYSQIVNDFQKGDIAEGYSVSREKKESFPLTVTSAQKNPTAFYLCASSSHHAGTGYNYGYTFGSGTRLTVV.

The sequenced part of the CDR3 DNA is TGCGCCAGCAGCAGCCATCAGGGGGGATTAGACGAG. This sequence encodes CASSSHQGGLDE. The CDR3 in full is CASSSHQGGLDEQYF. This sequence joins TRBV5-1 and TRBJ2-7; D may be TRBD1 (7 bases). The sequenced fragment ends 3 residues before the CDR3 boundary, so the rest is inferred from the germline J gene. Germline V gene lookup returns CDR1 SGHRS and CDR2 YFSETQ. The length of the CDR3 is 15 residues. The V end lost 4 bases, the J end lost 5 bases, and 19 bases lay between the germline ends.

This clone was seen more than once but under ten times. CDR3 DNA (partial): TGTGCCAGCAGTTACACAAACACAGATACG. Protein product: CASSYTNTDT. In full, the CDR3 is CASSYTNTDTQYF. J is TRBJ2-3 and V is TRBV6-2 or TRBV6-3; no clear D. The read falls 3 residues short of the CDR3 end, and the missing part is taken from the germline J gene. V lost 2 bases, J lost 2 bases, and 5 bases lay in between. The CDR3 totals 13 residues. CDR1 MNHEY and CDR2 SVGEGT come from the germline V gene.

As regards this clone: The CDR3 end is not reached by the read, which stops 3 residues before it; the germline J gene fills it in. The chain uses TRBV5-1 and TRBJ2-1; D may be TRBD1 (6 bases). The CDR3 runs 15 residues. Trimming removed 1 base at V and 6 bases at J, with 14 bases between. CDR1 is SGHRS and CDR2 is YFSETQ in the germline V gene. The sequenced CDR3 bases are TGCGCCAGCAGCTTGACGGGACAACGGGGCAATGAG. Translated, it gives CASSLTGQRGNE. The CDR3 reads in full as CASSLTGQRGNEQFF. Full variable domain (outside the CDR3, taken from reference TRBV5-1 and TRBJ2-1): KAGVTQTPRYLIKTRGQQVTLSCSPISGHRSVSWYQQTPGQGLQFLFEYFSETQRNKGNFPGRFSGRQFSNSRSEMNVSTLELGDSALYLCASSLTGQRGNEQFFGPGTRLTVL.

Concerning this clone: Sequencing ends 3 residues short of the CDR3 end; the germline J gene provides the rest. The V call is TRBV5-4, the J call TRBJ1-6, with D possibly being TRBD1 (5 bases). This CDR3 is built from 14 residues. Per the germline V gene, CDR1 is SGHNT and CDR2 is YYREEE (reference sequence). V dropped 2 bases and J dropped 9 bases, with 12 bases sitting between them. The CDR3 reads CASSFAGFSSPLHF. Partial CDR3 DNA: TGTGCCAGCAGCTTTGCAGGGTTTAGTTCACCC.

With respect to this clone: From the germline J gene comes the end of the CDR3, since the read stops 3 residues before it. The chain carries TRBV2 and TRBJ2-7, with 14 bases fitting TRBD2. V shed 6 bases and J 3 bases; nucleotides not matched to a gene: 4. Looked up from germline, CDR1 is SNHLY and CDR2 is FYNNEI. CDR3 length: 15 residues. CDR3 protein: CASSAGTSGSYEQYF. Partial CDR3 DNA: TGTGCCAGCAGCGCTGGGACTAGCGGGAGCTACGAG.